This T cell receptor (beta chain) was captured by sequencing in a study of blood T cell repertoires in COVID-19. Study details: PBMCs, B-cell-depleted T cells, or T cells were the source of the cDNA or gDNA that made up the material.

The assay was immunoSEQ multiplex PCR, and TCRdb's table has in-frame clones only and misses some. The table has approximately 430,000 clones, more than 80% seen once. The CDR3 runs to 13 residues. V lost 4 bases and J lost 5; bases outside the gene matches: 4. Germline V gene sequence: CDR1 LNHDA, CDR2 SQIVND (reference sequence). The sample consisted of peripheral blood. This TCR came from a woman aged 25 to 45 with active or convalescent COVID-19. The chain combines TRBV19 with TRBJ2-7; the match to TRBD1 covers 8 bases. The CDR3 loop is CASSRTGFHEQYF. The DNA of the CDR3 is TGTGCCAGTAGTAGGACAGGGTTCCACGAGCAGTACTTC.